This entry lists 25 T cell receptor beta chains sequenced from one sample in a study of T-cell reconstitution after alpha-beta-depleted transplantation in children (dated by TCRdb to the mid-2010s). The library was obtained by PCR. Sequenced on an Illumina HiSeq 2500. TCR library preparation used molecular barcoding, with unique molecular identifiers applied to normalize quantification of the TCRbeta repertoire. The public reads were reanalyzed by TCRdb: fastp trimming at Q25, MiXCR alignment, in-frame beta chains only. Each entry is one CDR3 protein sequence, shown with its most common DNA and genes. The sample table shows under 350,000 distinct CDR3 sequences, and more than 8% are seen once. Together, the top ten hold 10% of the sample. Sequenced here: PBMCs from the stem cell graft donor, sampled from the stem cell graft. The receptors originated from a human donor who donated a stem cell graft to a child with SCID.

CDR3 bases: TGTGCCAGCAGTTTAGAGGGGAACCGCGAAGCTTTCTTT. It yields the protein CASSLEGNREAFF. The chain couples TRBV28 to TRBJ1-1, with a tentative D call TRBD1 (5 bases). CDR1 is MDHEN, CDR2 SYDVKM, per germline. The CDR3 sequence is 13 residues long. The V and J ends lost 2 bases and 8 bases respectively, with 12 bases between them. Full variable domain (missing parts from reference TRBV28 and TRBJ1-1): DVKVTQSSRYLVKRTGEKVFLECVQDMDHENMFWYRQDPGLGLRLIYFSYDVKMKEKGDIPEGYSVSREKKERFSLILESASTNQTSMYLCASSLEGNREAFFGQGTRLTVV.

This clonotype has more than one count but fewer than ten. The chain employs TRBV5-1 and TRBJ2-1; tentatively, D is TRBD2 (6 bases). Looked up from germline, CDR1 is SGHRS and CDR2 is YFSETQ. V was pared by 0 bases and J by 8 bases, with 15 bases between. The CDR3 runs to 15 residues. For the CDR3, the DNA is TGCGCCAGCAGCTTGGGGACTACCCGCGTCGATGAGCAGTTCTTC. Protein sequence: CASSLGTTRVDEQFF.

The chain employs TRBV15 and TRBJ2-7; D may be TRBD1 (6 bases). The CDR3 is 14 residues long. The germline gives CDR1 LNHNV, CDR2 YYDKDF (reference sequence). V was clipped by 2 bases and J by 7 bases, with 15 bases between them. CDR3 residues: CATSRPHRDGEQYF. CDR3 DNA sequence: TGTGCCACCAGCAGACCCCACAGGGACGGAGAGCAGTACTTC.

The chain combines TRBV7-9 with TRBJ2-7, with D hard to call. V lost 2 bases to trimming and J lost 6 bases, with 8 bases between them. Germline V gives CDR1 SEHNR, CDR2 FQNEAQ (reference sequence). The length of the CDR3 is 12 residues. This CDR3 is CASSLFPLEQYF. In nucleotides, the CDR3 is TGTGCCAGCAGCTTATTCCCTCTCGAGCAGTACTTC.

The chain employs TRBV4-1 and TRBJ2-7; 7 nucleotides line up with TRBD1. Germline CDR1 MGHRA, CDR2 YSYEKL. This CDR3 has 19 residues. J lost 2 bases, V lost 1 base, and 17 bases had no gene match. The CDR3: CASSQASLPGQVETYEQYF. CDR3 bases: TGCGCCAGCAGCCAAGCATCCCTTCCTGGACAGGTCGAAACCTACGAGCAGTACTTC.

The V gene is TRBV5-1, the J gene TRBJ2-5, with a possible D match to TRBD2 (6 bases). Looked up from germline, CDR1 is SGHRS and CDR2 is YFSETQ. The CDR3 extends over 15 amino acids. Deletions cut 4 bases from V and 4 bases from J, with 17 bases between. The DNA of the CDR3 is TGCGCCAGCAGCCGGACTACCCGGGGGATAGAGACCCAGTACTTC. It codes for CASSRTTRGIETQYF.

V is TRBV7-6 and J is TRBJ2-2, with 8 positions matching TRBD1. J was trimmed by 3 bases and V by 4 bases; bases with no gene match: 7. Germline CDR1 and CDR2: SGHVS and FNYEAQ. The CDR3 length is 16 residues. Here the CDR3 DNA reads TGTGCCAGCAGCTCCCCCAGGGGGCTATACACCGGGGAGCTGTTTTTT. Translation: CASSSPRGLYTGELFF.

The rearrangement joins TRBV6-5 to TRBJ1-6; TRBD1 matches 7 bases. V trimming: 2 bases; J trimming: 0 bases; junction bases outside the gene matches: 4. Germline-derived CDR1 and CDR2 are MNHEY and SVGAGI. The CDR3 is 17 amino acids. CDR3 in DNA: TGTGCCAGCAGTTACGTAGGGGGCAGCTCCTATAATTCACCCCTCCACTTT. The encoded protein is CASSYVGGSSYNSPLHF.

The genes are TRBV7-9 and TRBJ1-2, with 11 bases matching TRBD1. CDR3 length: 13 amino acids. Germline CDR1 is SEHNR and CDR2 is FQNEAQ (reference sequence). Trimming cost V 4 bases and J 6 bases; bases outside gene matches: 1. The CDR3 region is CASSSGQGDGYTF. The CDR3 bases are TGTGCCAGCAGCTCGGGACAGGGGGATGGCTACACCTTC.

This clonotype showed up just a few times. The V call is TRBV12-3 or TRBV12-4, the J call TRBJ2-2, with D uncertain. CDR3 length equals 16 residues. Deletions cut 6 bases from V and 0 bases from J, with 14 bases between. CDR3 sequence: CASSGVGRSNTGELFF. The DNA of the CDR3 is TGTGCCAGCAGCGGCGTTGGGCGGTCGAACACCGGGGAGCTGTTTTTT.

In this sample, this clonotype turned up a few times. V usage is TRBV20-1 and J usage is TRBJ2-4, with TRBD1 matching 8 bases. The CDR3 is 14 amino acids. V shed 4 bases and J 2 bases; nucleotides not matched to a gene: 4. Per the germline V gene, CDR1 is DFQATT and CDR2 is SNEGSKA (reference sequence). DNA for the CDR3: TGCAGTGCTAACCAGGGGGCAACCAAAAACATTCAGTACTTC. It yields the protein CSANQGATKNIQYF.

This clonotype has only a few counts. The genes are TRBV27 and TRBJ1-1; TRBD1 matches 9 bases. With 8 bases clipped from V and 0 bases from J, the junction kept 7 bases outside the gene matches. This CDR3 is built from 15 residues. Germline loops: CDR1 MNHEY, CDR2 SMNVEV (reference sequence). The CDR3 spells CASGSQGALNTEAFF. CDR3 nucleotides: TGTGCCAGCGGATCACAGGGGGCTCTGAACACTGAAGCTTTCTTT.

About this clonotype: This may arise from a read error, as a much more abundant clone is one base away. The chain combines TRBV12-3 or TRBV12-4 with TRBJ2-2; D unresolved. CDR3 length equals 15 residues. V was trimmed by 3 bases and J by 2 bases, leaving 10 bases between them. This chain's CDR3 is CASSFVQENTGELFF. The CDR3 region has the DNA TGTGCCAGCAGTTTTGTGCAGGAAAACACCGGGGAGCTGTTTTTT.

This clonotype came up a few times. The chain's CDR3 is CASSLGRWAGANVLTF. DNA of the CDR3: TGTGCCAGCAGTTTAGGAAGGTGGGCTGGGGCCAACGTCCTGACTTTC. The rearrangement links TRBV12-3 or TRBV12-4 to TRBJ2-6; D is uncertain. Trimming stripped 1 base from V and 2 bases from J, with 9 bases between. The CDR3 consists of 16 residues.

This chain connects TRBV12-5 to TRBJ2-5; D not resolved. The CDR3 has 15 residues. V shed 3 bases and J shed 4 bases, with 15 bases lying between them. Germline V lookup: CDR1 LGHNT, CDR2 FRNRAP. CDR3 nucleotide sequence: TGTGCTAGTGGTTTTAACGCCGGGTCGGGAGAGACCCAGTACTTC. Translating gives CASGFNAGSGETQYF.

This chain links TRBV4-2 with TRBJ2-3; no clear D. The germline gives CDR1 LGHNA, CDR2 YNFKEQ. Trimming took off 1 base at V and 4 bases at J, with 18 bases between the two ends. The CDR3 consists of 17 residues. CDR3 in amino acids: CASSQGGGHPRSDTQYF. The CDR3 DNA reads as TGTGCCAGCAGCCAAGGGGGTGGGCACCCGAGATCAGATACGCAGTATTTT.

V and J are TRBV7-9 and TRBJ1-6; unclear D gene. Germline CDR1 is SEHNR and CDR2 is FQNEAQ (reference sequence). V gave up 2 bases and J gave up 10 bases, with 9 bases separating them. The length of the CDR3 is 13 residues. CDR3 DNA sequence: TGTGCCAGCAGCTTACCGTTGGAATCACCCCTCCACTTT. Its protein is CASSLPLESPLHF.

This clonotype has ten or more counts. This chain joins TRBV5-1 and TRBJ2-1, with D maybe TRBD2 (7 bases). CDR3 length: 14 residues. The V gene lost 3 bases and the J gene lost 9 bases, with 16 bases spanning the gap. CDR1 and CDR2 from the germline V gene are SGHRS and YFSETQ. The CDR3 DNA sequence: TGCGCCAGCAGCTCCGCAGGGGAGGGGAGTGAGCAGTTCTTC. This sequence encodes CASSSAGEGSEQFF.

This clonotype was found many times. The V call is TRBV7-8, the J call TRBJ1-3, with D unresolved. With 2 bases removed from V and 0 bases from J, the gap between germline ends came to 8 bases. CDR1 and CDR2 (germline): SGHVS, FQNEAQ. This CDR3 is 15 amino acids long. The DNA of the CDR3 is TGTGCCAGCAGCTTAAACAGCAACTCTGGAAACACCATATATTTT. This translates into CASSLNSNSGNTIYF.

This chain joins TRBV5-1 and TRBJ2-7; TRBD2 agrees at 7 bases. Germline V CDR1 and CDR2: SGHRS, YFSETQ. The CDR3 runs 15 residues. Trimming took 1 base from V and 2 from J; bases not matched to a gene: 6. The CDR3 here is CASSLLAGEPYEQYF. CDR3 nucleotide sequence: TGCGCCAGCAGCTTGTTGGCGGGGGAACCCTACGAGCAGTACTTC.

V and J are TRBV7-6 and TRBJ1-1; D remains unclear. CDR1 and CDR2 (germline): SGHVS, FNYEAQ. CDR3 length: 16 amino acids. V lost 1 base and J 2 bases, leaving 14 bases between the germline ends. CDR3 sequence (DNA): TGTGCCAGCAGCTTAGAGGCTGGCACCATCAACACTGAAGCTTTCTTT. Translating it yields CASSLEAGTINTEAFF.

The table lists this clonotype with a few counts. The chain employs TRBV2 and TRBJ2-5; a weak D match, TRBD2 (5 bases). The CDR3 runs 15 residues. CDR1 and CDR2 (germline): SNHLY, FYNNEI. Between the trimmed V and J ends, which lost 4 bases and 1 base, there was a span of 13 bases. CDR3 in DNA: TGTGCCAGCAGTGTTCGGGGAACGCGCCAAGAGACCCAGTACTTC. Translation: CASSVRGTRQETQYF.

This clonotype was observed a handful of times. J is TRBJ1-2 and V is TRBV29-1, with 7 positions matching TRBD1. Germline lookup yields CDR1 SQVTM and CDR2 ANQGSEA. CDR3 length: 14 amino acids. The V and J ends lost 7 bases and 3 bases, in that order; junction bases with no gene match: 11. The CDR3 coding sequence is TGCAGCGCTCTAATGACTGGACAGGACTATGGCTACACCTTC. Protein sequence: CSALMTGQDYGYTF.

In this sample, this clonotype turned up a few times. The chain is built from TRBV29-1 and TRBJ1-2; TRBD1 agrees at 7 bases. The CDR3 is 13 amino acids. J gave up 4 bases and V 4 bases, and 6 bases lay outside the gene matches. The germline V gene encodes CDR1 SQVTM and CDR2 ANQGSEA. The CDR3 nucleotides are TGCAGCGTTGCAGGGGGAGGAGGCTATGGCTACACCTTC. Translated, it gives CSVAGGGGYGYTF.

This chain links TRBV19 with TRBJ1-2, with D possibly TRBD1 on 6 matching bases. The germline CDR1 and CDR2 sequences are LNHDA and SQIVND (reference sequence). The V end lost 3 bases, the J end lost 8 bases, and 13 bases lay between the germline ends. The CDR3 is 13 residues long. Here the CDR3 reads CASSMDSRGGYTF. Written as DNA, the CDR3 is TGTGCCAGTAGTATGGACAGTAGAGGAGGCTACACCTTC.